This T cell receptor (beta chain) is drawn from a study of cytomegalovirus exposure and HLA in healthy donors. The PCR employed 60 Vbeta primers together with 13 Jbeta primers. Only in-frame clones appear in the TCRdb table, and some are missing; sequencing was by immunoSEQ multiplex PCR. Of approximately 89,000 clones in the sample, roughly 76% are singletons; the top ten hold around 1.3%. This CDR3 is built from 16 residues. Per germline, CDR1 LNHDA and CDR2 SQIVND (reference sequence). With 6 bases removed from V and 3 bases from J, the gap between germline ends came to 18 bases. This clone has only a few counts.

The chain employs TRBV19 and TRBJ1-3; no definite D call. The specimen sequenced was PBMCs. This clonotype originated in a female donor in good health and CMV-seronegative. The CDR3 region is CASSPNRGIFGNTIYF. CDR3 nucleotides: TGTGCCAGTAGCCCCAACAGAGGGATCTTTGGAAACACCATATATTTT. Supplemented by reference TRBV19 and TRBJ1-3, the full variable domain reads DGGITQSPKYLFRKEGQNVTLSCEQNLNHDAMYWYRQDPGQGLRLIYYSQIVNDFQKGDIAEGYSVSREKKESFPLTVTSAQKNPTAFYLCASSPNRGIFGNTIYFGEGSWLTVV.